Sequencing of this TCR beta chain was carried out in a study of control samples from healthy donors and cancer patients. Clones were read by immunoSEQ multiplex PCR, and TCRdb kept only the in-frame ones, dropping some. The profile shows about 76,000 clones, 89% of them singletons. The TCR originated in a woman between 45 and 60 years old with colorectal cancer. Sequencing was done on a sample of PBMCs.

The CDR3 nucleotides read TGTGCCAGCAGTTACGTGGGGGACTATGGCTACACCTTC. Translating gives CASSYVGDYGYTF. The chain employs TRBV6-5 and TRBJ1-2, with D maybe TRBD1 (5 bases). The CDR3 is 13 amino acids. Looked up from germline, CDR1 is MNHEY and CDR2 is SVGAGI. V was cut by 2 bases and J by 3 bases, with 7 bases left in between.